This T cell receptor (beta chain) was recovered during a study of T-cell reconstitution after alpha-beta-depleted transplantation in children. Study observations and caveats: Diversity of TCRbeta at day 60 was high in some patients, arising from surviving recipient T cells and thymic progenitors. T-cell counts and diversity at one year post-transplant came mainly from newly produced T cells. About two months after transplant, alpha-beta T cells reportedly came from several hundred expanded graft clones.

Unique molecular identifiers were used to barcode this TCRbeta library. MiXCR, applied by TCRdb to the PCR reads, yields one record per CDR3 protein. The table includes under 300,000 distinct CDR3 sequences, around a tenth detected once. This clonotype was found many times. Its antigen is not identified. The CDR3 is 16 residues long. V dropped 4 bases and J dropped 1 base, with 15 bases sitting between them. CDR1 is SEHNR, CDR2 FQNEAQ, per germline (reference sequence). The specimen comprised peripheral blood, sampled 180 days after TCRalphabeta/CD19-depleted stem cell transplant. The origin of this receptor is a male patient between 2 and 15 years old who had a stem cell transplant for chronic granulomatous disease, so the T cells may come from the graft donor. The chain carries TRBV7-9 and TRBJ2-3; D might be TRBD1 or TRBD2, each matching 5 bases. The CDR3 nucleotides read TGTGCCAGCAGCTCGAATTCGGGGCTCGGCACAGATACGCAGTATTTT. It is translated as CASSSNSGLGTDTQYF.